This T cell receptor (beta chain) is from a study of blood T cell repertoires in COVID-19. Study-level background: The United States, Italy and Spain supplied acute and convalescent COVID-19 samples. T cells, B-cell-depleted T cells, or PBMCs supplied cDNA or gDNA.

Trimming removed 5 bases from V and 4 bases from J, with 14 bases in between. Per the germline V gene, CDR1 is MNHEY and CDR2 is SVGEGT. The length of the CDR3 is 14 residues. As handled by the study authors: Quantification of nucleated cells was approximated via reference gene primer amplification. Data came from immunoSEQ multiplex PCR; TCRdb stores just in-frame clones and leaves some out. That table furnishes V, J and clone size, whereas the DNA furnished D and trimming. The sample lists 150,000 to 200,000 clones, roughly four fifths occurring once. The chain is built from TRBV6-2 or TRBV6-3 and TRBJ1-1, with D perhaps TRBD1 (5 bases). Input material: peripheral blood. The receptor was isolated from a human donor in a cohort sampled during active COVID-19. Here the CDR3 reads CASSRQPRITEAFF. CDR3 bases: TGTGCCAGCAGTCGACAGCCTCGAATCACTGAAGCTTTCTTT.